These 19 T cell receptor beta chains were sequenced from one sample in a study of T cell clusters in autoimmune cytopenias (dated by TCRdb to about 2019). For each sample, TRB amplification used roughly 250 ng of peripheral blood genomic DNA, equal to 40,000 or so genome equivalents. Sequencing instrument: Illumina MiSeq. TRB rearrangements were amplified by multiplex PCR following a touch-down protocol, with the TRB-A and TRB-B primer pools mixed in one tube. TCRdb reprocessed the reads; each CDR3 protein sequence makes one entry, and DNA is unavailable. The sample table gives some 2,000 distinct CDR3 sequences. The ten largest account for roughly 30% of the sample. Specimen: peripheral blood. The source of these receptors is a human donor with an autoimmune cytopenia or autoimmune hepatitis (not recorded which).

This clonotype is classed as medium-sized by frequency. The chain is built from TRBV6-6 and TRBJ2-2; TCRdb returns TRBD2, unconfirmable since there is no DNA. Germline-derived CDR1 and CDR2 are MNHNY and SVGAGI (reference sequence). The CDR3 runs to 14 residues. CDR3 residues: CASRTSEYTGELFF.

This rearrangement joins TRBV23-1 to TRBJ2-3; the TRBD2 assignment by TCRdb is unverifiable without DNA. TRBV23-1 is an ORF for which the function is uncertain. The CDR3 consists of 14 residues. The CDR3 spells CASRTSGGADTQYF.

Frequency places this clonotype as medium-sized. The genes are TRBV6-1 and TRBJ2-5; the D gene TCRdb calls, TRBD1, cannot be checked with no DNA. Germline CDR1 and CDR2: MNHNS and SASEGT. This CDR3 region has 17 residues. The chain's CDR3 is CASSDVPGSRGQETQYF.

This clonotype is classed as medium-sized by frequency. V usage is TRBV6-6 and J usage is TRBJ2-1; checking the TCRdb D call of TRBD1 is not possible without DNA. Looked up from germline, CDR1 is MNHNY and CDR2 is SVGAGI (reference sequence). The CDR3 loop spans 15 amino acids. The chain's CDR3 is CASSNTGTGLNEQFF.

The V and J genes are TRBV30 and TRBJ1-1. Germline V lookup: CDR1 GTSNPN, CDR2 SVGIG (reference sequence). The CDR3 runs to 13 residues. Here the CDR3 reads CAWSVGRNTEAFF.

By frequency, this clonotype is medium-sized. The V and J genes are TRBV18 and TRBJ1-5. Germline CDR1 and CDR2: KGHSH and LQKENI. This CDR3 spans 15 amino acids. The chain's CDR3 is CASSPGNNRNQPQHF.

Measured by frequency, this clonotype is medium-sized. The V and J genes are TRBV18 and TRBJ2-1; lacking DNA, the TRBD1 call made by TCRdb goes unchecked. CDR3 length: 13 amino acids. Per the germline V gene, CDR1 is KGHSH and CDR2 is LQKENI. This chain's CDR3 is CASSWTDNNEQFF.

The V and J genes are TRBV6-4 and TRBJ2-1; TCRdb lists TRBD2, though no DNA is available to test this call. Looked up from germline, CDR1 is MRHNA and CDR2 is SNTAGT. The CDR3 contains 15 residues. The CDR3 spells CASSDLAGGDNEQFF.

CDR3 in amino acids: CASSPWDRGTEKLFF. V is TRBV7-2 and J is TRBJ1-4; TCRdb selects TRBD1, and the lack of DNA leaves this call unchecked. Germline V lookup: CDR1 SGHTA, CDR2 FQGNSA. CDR3 length: 15 amino acids.

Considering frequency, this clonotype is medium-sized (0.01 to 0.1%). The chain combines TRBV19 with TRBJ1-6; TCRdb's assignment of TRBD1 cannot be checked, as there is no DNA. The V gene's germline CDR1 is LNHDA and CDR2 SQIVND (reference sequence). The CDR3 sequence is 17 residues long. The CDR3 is CASTRLLGTGNNSPLHF.

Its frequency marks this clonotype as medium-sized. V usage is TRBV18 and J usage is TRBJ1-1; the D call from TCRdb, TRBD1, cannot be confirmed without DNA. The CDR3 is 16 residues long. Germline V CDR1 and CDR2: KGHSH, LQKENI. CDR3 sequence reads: CASSPRGGVLDTEAFF.

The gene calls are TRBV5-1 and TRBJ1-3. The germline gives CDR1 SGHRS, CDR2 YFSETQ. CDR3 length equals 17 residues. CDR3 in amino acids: CASSLVHLEDSGNTIYF.

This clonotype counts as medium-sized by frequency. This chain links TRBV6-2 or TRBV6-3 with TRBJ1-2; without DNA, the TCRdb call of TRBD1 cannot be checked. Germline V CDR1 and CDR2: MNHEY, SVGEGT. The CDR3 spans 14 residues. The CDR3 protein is CASSKDRGYYGYTF.

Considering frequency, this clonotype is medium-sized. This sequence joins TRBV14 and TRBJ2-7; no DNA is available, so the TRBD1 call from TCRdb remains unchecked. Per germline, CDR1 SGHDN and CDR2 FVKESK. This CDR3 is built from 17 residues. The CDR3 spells CASSQDPSFGDLRRQYF. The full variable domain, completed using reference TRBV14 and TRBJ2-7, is EAGVTQFPSHSVIEKGQTVTLRCDPISGHDNLYWYRRVMGKEIKFLLHFVKESKQDESGMPNNRFLAERTGGTYSTLKVQPAELEDSGVYFCASSQDPSFGDLRRQYFGPGTRLTVT.

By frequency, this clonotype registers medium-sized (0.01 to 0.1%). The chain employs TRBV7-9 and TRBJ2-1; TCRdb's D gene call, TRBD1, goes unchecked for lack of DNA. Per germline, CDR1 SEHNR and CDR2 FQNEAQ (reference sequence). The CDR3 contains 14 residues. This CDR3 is CASSSSGGRNEQFF.

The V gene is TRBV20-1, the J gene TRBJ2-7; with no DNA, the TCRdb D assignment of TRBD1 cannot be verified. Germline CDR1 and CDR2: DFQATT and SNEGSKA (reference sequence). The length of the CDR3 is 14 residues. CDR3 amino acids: CSARGGNSVHEQYF.

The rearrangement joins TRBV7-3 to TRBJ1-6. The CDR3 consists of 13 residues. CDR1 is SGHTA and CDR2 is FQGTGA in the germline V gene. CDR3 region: CASSPTYNSPLHF.

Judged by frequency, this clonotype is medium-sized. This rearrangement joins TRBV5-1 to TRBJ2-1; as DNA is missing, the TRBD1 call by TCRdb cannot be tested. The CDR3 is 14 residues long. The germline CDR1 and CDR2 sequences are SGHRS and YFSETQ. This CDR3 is CASSSGQDYNEQFF.

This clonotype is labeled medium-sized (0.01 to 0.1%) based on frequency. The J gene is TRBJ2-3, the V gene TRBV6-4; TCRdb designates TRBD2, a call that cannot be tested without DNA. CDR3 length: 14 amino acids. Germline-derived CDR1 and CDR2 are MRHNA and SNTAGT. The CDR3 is CASGSGLSTDTQYF.